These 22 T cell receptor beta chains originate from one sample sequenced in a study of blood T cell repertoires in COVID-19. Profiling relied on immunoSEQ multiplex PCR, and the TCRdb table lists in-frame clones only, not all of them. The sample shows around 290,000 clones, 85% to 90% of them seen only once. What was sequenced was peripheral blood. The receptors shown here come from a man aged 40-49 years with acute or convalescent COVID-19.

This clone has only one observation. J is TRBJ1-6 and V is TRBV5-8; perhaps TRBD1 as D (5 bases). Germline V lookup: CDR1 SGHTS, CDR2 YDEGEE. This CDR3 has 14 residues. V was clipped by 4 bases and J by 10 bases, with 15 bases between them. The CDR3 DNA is TGTGCCAGCAGCGTGGGGGGGGGTTACTCACCCCTCCACTTT. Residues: CASSVGGGYSPLHF.

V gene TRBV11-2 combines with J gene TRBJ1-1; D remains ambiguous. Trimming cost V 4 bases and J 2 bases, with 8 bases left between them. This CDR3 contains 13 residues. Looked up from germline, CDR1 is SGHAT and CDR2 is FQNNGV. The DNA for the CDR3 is TGTGCCAGCAGCTACTATTATAACACTGAAGCTTTCTTT. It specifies CASSYYYNTEAFF.

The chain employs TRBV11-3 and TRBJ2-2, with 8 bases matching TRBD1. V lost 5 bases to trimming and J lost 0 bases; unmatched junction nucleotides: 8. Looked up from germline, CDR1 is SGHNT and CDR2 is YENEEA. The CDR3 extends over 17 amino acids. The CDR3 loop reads CASSPRTGPPNTGELFF. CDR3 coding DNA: TGTGCCAGCAGCCCAAGGACAGGGCCACCGAACACCGGGGAGCTGTTTTTT.

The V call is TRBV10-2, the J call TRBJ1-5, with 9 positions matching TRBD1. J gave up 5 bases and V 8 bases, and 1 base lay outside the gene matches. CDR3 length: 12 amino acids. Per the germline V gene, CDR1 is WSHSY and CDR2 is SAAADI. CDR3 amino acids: CASGQGYQPQHF. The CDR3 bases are TGCGCCAGCGGACAGGGGTATCAGCCCCAGCATTTT.

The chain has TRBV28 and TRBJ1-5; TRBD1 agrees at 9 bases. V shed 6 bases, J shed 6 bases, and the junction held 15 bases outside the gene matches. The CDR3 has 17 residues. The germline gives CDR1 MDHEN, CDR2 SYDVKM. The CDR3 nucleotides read TGTGCCAGCAGCCCCCCTCGTCGAGGGACAGGGTTTCAGCCCCAGCATTTT. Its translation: CASSPPRRGTGFQPQHF. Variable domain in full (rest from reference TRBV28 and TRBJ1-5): DVKVTQSSRYLVKRTGEKVFLECVQDMDHENMFWYRQDPGLGLRLIYFSYDVKMKEKGDIPEGYSVSREKKERFSLILESASTNQTSMYLCASSPPRRGTGFQPQHFGDGTRLSIL.

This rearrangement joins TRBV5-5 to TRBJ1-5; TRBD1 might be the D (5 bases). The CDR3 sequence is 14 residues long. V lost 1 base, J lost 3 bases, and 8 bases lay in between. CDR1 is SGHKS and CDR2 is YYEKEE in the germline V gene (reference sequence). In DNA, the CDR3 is TGTGCCAGCAGCTTGAGACAGTACAATCAGCCCCAGCATTTT. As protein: CASSLRQYNQPQHF. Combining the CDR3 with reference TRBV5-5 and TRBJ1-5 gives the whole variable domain DAGVTQSPTHLIKTRGQQVTLRCSPISGHKSVSWYQQVLGQGPQFIFQYYEKEERGRGNFPDRFSARQFPNYSSELNVNALLLGDSALYLCASSLRQYNQPQHFGDGTRLSIL.

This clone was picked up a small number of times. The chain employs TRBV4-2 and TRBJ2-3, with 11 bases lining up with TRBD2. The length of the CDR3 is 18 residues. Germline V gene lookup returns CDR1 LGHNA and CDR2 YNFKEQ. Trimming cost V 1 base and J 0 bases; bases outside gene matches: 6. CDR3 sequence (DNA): TGTGCCAGCAGCCAAGCAGGACTAGCGGGTACCAGCACAGATACGCAGTATTTT. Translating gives CASSQAGLAGTSTDTQYF.

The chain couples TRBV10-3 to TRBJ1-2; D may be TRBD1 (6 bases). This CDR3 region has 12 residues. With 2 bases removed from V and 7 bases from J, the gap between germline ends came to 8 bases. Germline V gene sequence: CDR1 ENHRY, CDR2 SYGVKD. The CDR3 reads CAISEKGGGYTF. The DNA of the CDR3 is TGTGCCATCAGTGAGAAAGGGGGTGGCTACACCTTC.

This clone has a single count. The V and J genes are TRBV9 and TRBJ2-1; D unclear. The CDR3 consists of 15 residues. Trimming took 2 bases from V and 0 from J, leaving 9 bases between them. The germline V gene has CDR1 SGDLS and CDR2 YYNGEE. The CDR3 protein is CASSVLSGSYNEQFF. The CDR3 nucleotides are TGTGCCAGCAGCGTTCTCTCCGGCTCCTACAATGAGCAGTTCTTC.

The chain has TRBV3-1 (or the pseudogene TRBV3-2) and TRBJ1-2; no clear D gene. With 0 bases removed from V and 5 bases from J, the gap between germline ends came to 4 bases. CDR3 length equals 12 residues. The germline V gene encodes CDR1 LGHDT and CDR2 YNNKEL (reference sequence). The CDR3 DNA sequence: TGTGCCAGCAGCCAAGAGCAGTATGGCTACACCTTC. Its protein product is CASSQEQYGYTF.

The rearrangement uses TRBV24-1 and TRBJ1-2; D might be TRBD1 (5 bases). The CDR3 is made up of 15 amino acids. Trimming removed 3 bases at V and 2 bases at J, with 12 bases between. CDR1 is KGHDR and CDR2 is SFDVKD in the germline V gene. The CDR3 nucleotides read TGTGCCACCAGTGATAGTTCGGGGGGGAACTATGGCTACACCTTC. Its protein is CATSDSSGGNYGYTF.

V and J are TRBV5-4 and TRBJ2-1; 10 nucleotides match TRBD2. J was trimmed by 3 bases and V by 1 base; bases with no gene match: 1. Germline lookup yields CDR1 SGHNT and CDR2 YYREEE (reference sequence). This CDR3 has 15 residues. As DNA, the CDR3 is TGTGCCAGCAGCTTGTGGACTAGCGGCTACAATGAGCAGTTCTTC. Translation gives CASSLWTSGYNEQFF.

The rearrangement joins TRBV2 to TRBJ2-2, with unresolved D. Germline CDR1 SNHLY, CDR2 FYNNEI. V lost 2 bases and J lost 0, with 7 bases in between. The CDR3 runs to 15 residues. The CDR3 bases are TGTGCCAGCAGTGAACAGGTGGCGAACACCGGGGAGCTGTTTTTT. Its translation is CASSEQVANTGELFF.

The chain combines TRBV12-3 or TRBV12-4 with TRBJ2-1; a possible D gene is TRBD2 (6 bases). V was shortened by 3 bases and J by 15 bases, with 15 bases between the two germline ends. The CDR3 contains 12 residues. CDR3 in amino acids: CASSLERGGPFF. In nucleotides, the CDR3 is TGTGCCAGCAGTTTGGAGAGGGGAGGTCCGTTCTTC.

The CDR3 reads CASSRTGGGNNEQFF. The CDR3, as DNA: TGTGCCAGCAGCCGCACCGGGGGGGGCAACAATGAGCAGTTCTTC. The V call is TRBV7-2, the J call TRBJ2-1, with 8 bases aligning to TRBD2. CDR1 SGHTA and CDR2 FQGNSA come from the germline V gene. Trimming at V came to 5 bases and at J to 5 bases, leaving 8 bases not matched to a gene. The CDR3 runs to 15 residues.

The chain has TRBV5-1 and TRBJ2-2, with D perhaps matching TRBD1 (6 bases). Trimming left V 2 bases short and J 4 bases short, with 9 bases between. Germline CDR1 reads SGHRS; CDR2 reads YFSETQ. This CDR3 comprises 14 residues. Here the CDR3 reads CASSLTGTTGELFF. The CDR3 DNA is TGCGCCAGCAGCTTAACAGGGACCACCGGGGAGCTGTTTTTT.

CDR3 nucleotide sequence: TGTGCCAGCTCTGGAGTGGCAAGCAATCAGCCCCAGCATTTT. It codes for CASSGVASNQPQHF. V and J are TRBV27 and TRBJ1-5; no reliable D call. This CDR3 is 14 amino acids long. Germline V gene data show CDR1 as MNHEY and CDR2 as SMNVEV (reference sequence). The ends were cut back, 8 bases at V and 1 base at J, with 12 bases in the middle.

CDR3 DNA: TGTGCCACCAGCAGAGGGGACATTACTGCAATTTACGAGCAGTACTTC. It codes for CATSRGDITAIYEQYF. The rearrangement links TRBV15 to TRBJ2-7, with D possibly matching TRBD1 (6 bases). This CDR3 comprises 16 residues. V gave up 1 base and J gave up 4 bases, with 17 bases separating them. In germline, CDR1 is LNHNV, CDR2 YYDKDF (reference sequence).

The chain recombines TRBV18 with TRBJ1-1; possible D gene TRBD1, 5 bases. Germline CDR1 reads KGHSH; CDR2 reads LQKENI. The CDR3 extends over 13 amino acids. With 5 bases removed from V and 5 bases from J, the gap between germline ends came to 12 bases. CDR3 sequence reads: CASSGFGGTEAFF. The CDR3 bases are TGTGCCAGCTCAGGGTTTGGGGGGACTGAAGCTTTCTTT. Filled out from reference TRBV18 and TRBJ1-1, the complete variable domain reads NAGVMQNPRHLVRRRGQEARLRCSPMKGHSHVYWYRQLPEEGLKFMVYLQKENIIDESGMPKERFSAEFPKEGPSILRIQQVVRGDSAAYFCASSGFGGTEAFFGQGTRLTVV.

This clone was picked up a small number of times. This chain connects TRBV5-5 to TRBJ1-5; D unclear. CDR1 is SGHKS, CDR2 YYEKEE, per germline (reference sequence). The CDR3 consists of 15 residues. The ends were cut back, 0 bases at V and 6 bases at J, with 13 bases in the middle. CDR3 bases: TGTGCCAGCAGCTTGGGGCGGGGAGACGGTCAGCCCCAGCATTTT. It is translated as CASSLGRGDGQPQHF.

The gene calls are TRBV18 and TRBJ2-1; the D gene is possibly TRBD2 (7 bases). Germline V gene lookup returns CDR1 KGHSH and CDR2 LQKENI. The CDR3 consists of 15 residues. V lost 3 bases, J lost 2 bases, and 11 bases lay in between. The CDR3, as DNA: TGTGCCAGCTCACCCCGGCGGGGGCCCTACAATGAGCAGTTCTTC. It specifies CASSPRRGPYNEQFF.

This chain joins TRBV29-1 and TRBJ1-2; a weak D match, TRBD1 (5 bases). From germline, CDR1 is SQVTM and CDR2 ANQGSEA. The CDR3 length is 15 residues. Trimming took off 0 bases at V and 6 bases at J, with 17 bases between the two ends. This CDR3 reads CSVEEKARQFHGYTF. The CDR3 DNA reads TGCAGCGTTGAAGAGAAGGCCCGACAGTTCCATGGCTACACCTTC. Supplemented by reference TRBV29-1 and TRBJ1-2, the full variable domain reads SAVISQKPSRDICQRGTSLTIQCQVDSQVTMMFWYRQQPGQSLTLIATANQGSEATYESGFVIDKFPISRPNLTFSTLTVSNMSPEDSSIYLCSVEEKARQFHGYTFGSGTRLTVV.